This entry lists 4 T cell receptor beta chains sequenced from one sample in a study of T-cell reconstitution after alpha-beta-depleted transplantation in children. The TCRbeta library was prepared with unique molecular identifiers. From the PCR reads, TCRdb called clonotypes with MiXCR, one entry per CDR3 protein. Of hundreds of thousands of distinct CDR3 sequences listed, 16% are singletons. Sequencing used PBMCs from the stem cell graft donor, obtained from the stem cell graft. The receptor source for this set is a human donor who donated a stem cell graft to a child with acute myeloid leukemia.

This clonotype was detected many times. This chain connects TRBV20-1 to TRBJ1-2; D uncertain. The V gene lost 1 base and the J gene lost 5 bases, with 5 bases spanning the gap. CDR3 length: 11 residues. Germline V lookup: CDR1 DFQATT, CDR2 SNEGSKA (reference sequence). This CDR3 is CSARVDYGYTF. Here the CDR3 DNA reads TGCAGTGCTAGAGTAGATTATGGCTACACCTTC.

There are a few counts of this clonotype. The chain couples TRBV25-1 to TRBJ1-2; the D is unclear. Trimming shortened V by 1 base and J by 0 bases, and 9 bases separated the two germline ends. The V gene's germline CDR1 is MGHDK and CDR2 SYGVNS. The CDR3 covers 15 residues. The CDR3 nucleotides read TGTGCCAGCAGTGAATCGGCCCAAGCTAACTATGGCTACACCTTC. As protein: CASSESAQANYGYTF.

The V and J genes are TRBV6-5 and TRBJ2-7; 11 bases align to TRBD1. Germline CDR1 is MNHEY and CDR2 is SVGAGI. With 6 bases clipped from V and 6 bases from J, the junction kept 7 bases outside the gene matches. CDR3 length: 14 amino acids. The CDR3 DNA sequence: TGTGCCAGCAGATCCGGGACAGGGGGTCTCGAGCAGTACTTC. Its protein product is CASRSGTGGLEQYF.

This clonotype came up many times. CDR3 amino acids: CASSDFGFPLHF. The CDR3 bases are TGTGCCAGCAGTGACTTCGGGTTCCCCCTCCACTTT. The genes are TRBV25-1 and TRBJ1-6; no definite D call. The germline V gene encodes CDR1 MGHDK and CDR2 SYGVNS. This CDR3 comprises 12 residues. V was shortened by 3 bases and J by 13 bases, with 10 bases between the two germline ends.